The present entry profiles one TCR beta chain with its context. The CDR3 is 15 amino acids. V shed 4 bases and J shed 2 bases, with 16 bases lying between them. Germline CDR1 is SGHNT and CDR2 is YYREEE (reference sequence). These data originate in a study of blood T cell repertoires in COVID-19. Across the study: Acute and convalescent COVID-19 specimens originated in the United States, Italy and Spain.

Methods used by the authors: Amplified reference gene primers provided the basis for estimating nucleated cell counts. Clones were sequenced by immunoSEQ multiplex PCR, and TCRdb holds only the in-frame ones, with some missing. V and J calls and clone size follow that table, whereas D and trimming were derived from the DNA. Of about 340,000 clones listed, about 86% were seen once; the top ten hold 2.5% to 3.5%. This chain joins TRBV5-4 and TRBJ2-7; the D gene is possibly TRBD1 (5 bases). The material sequenced was peripheral blood. The source of this sequence is a man younger than 45 with active or convalescent COVID-19. This CDR3 is CASSTQKGMTYEQYF. The CDR3 bases are TGTGCCAGCAGCACTCAAAAGGGGATGACCTACGAGCAGTACTTC.